A selection of T cell receptor beta chains follows, all from one sample in a study of shared clonotypes between healthy human individuals. The assay was immunoSEQ multiplex PCR, and TCRdb's table has in-frame clones only and misses some. Of 450,000 to 700,000 clones listed, roughly 95% are singletons. The sample taken for sequencing was naive CD8+ T cells sorted from blood. The receptors were sampled from a woman in her 30s in good health. The CDR3 runs from the conserved cysteine through the conserved F or W. The D gene is left open where the match is weak. Rows give clone size only sometimes, using once, few, many, or a class for an expanded clone.

TRBV6-1,-,once,TRBJ2-1,TGTGCCAGCAGTGAATCCCTTCGACATACCTACAATGAGCAGTTCTTC,CASSESLRHTYNEQFF
TRBV6-1,-,once,TRBJ2-5,TGTGCCAGCTACAGGGTGCGGGAGACCCAGTACTTC,CASYRVRETQYF
TRBV5-6,TRBD1,-,TRBJ2-7,TGTGCCAGCAGAACAGGGGGCGCGACCTACGAGCAGTACTTC,CASRTGGATYEQYF
TRBV5-8,-,-,TRBJ1-1,TGTGCCAGCAGCTTGGAGGTGGGGGAAGCTTTCTTT,CASSLEVGEAFF
TRBV2,-,-,TRBJ1-4,TGTGCCAGCAGTGAAGCCGAGGACGGTACTAATGAAAAACTGTTTTTT,CASSEAEDGTNEKLFF
TRBV7-9,-,-,TRBJ1-2,TGTGCCAGCAGCGAGACTCGGGCCTATGGCTACACCTTC,CASSETRAYGYTF
TRBV9,-,once,TRBJ2-7,TGTGCCAGCAGCGTAGCCGCGGAGACGTACGAGCAGTACTTC,CASSVAAETYEQYF
TRBV7-5,-,-,TRBJ2-2,TGTGTCAGAAGGTCAAGGGAGACCGGGGAGCTGTTTTTT,CVRRSRETGELFF
TRBV6-6,-,-,TRBJ1-3,TGTGCCAGCAGTTACGTCGGCAGGCAGGGAAACACCATATATTTT,CASSYVGRQGNTIYF
TRBV7-8,TRBD2,once,TRBJ2-7,TGTGCCAGCAGCTTAGAAGCGGGAGCGGTGGGAAACTACGAGCAGTACTTC,CASSLEAGAVGNYEQYF
TRBV7-2,TRBD2,-,TRBJ2-3,TGTGCCAGCAGCCCGCCAGTTAGCGGGATCCTTAGCACAGATACGCAGTATTTT,CASSPPVSGILSTDTQYF
TRBV6-5,-,-,TRBJ2-1,TGTGCCAGCATGGAGGAAGTAGGGTCCTACAATGAGCAGTTCTTC,CASMEEVGSYNEQFF
TRBV19,-,-,TRBJ2-3,TGTGCCAGTACCGACTATGTAGATACGCAGTATTTT,CASTDYVDTQYF
TRBV15,-,-,TRBJ1-2,TGTGCCACCAGCAGAGATCGGGGGCCGATATTAGCTAACTATGGCTACACCTTC,CATSRDRGPILANYGYTF
TRBV2,-,once,TRBJ2-7,TGTGCCAGCAGTGACGACCTTAGCGGCGCCTACGAGCAGTACTTC,CASSDDLSGAYEQYF
TRBV14,TRBD2,-,TRBJ2-1,TGTGCCAGCAGTCCCGGACTAGCGGATTACAATGAGCAGTTCTTC,CASSPGLADYNEQFF
TRBV5-6,TRBD1,-,TRBJ2-7,TGTGCCAGCAGCTCCCCGGGACAGGGGATCTACGAGCAGTACTTC,CASSSPGQGIYEQYF
TRBV7-9,TRBD1,-,TRBJ2-5,TGTGCCAGCAACCATCTCTCACAGGGGGCTGGAGAGACCCAGTACTTC,CASNHLSQGAGETQYF
TRBV10-3,TRBD1,-,TRBJ2-7,TGTGCCATCAGTGATGGGACAGGGATCTACGAGCAGTACTTC,CAISDGTGIYEQYF
TRBV6-1,-,-,TRBJ1-1,TGTGCCAGCAATCAGATGAACACTGAAGCTTTCTTT,CASNQMNTEAFF
TRBV2,-,-,TRBJ1-2,TGTGCCAGCAGTGAAGCGGGGGGGCATCTTGGTTACACCTTC,CASSEAGGHLGYTF
TRBV5-4,-,-,TRBJ2-1,TGTGCCAGCAGCTACGGACAGACGAAATACAATGAGCAGTTCTTC,CASSYGQTKYNEQFF
TRBV10-1,-,-,TRBJ2-1,TGCGCCAGCAGTCCACTCGGGACTGATAATGAGCAGTTCTTC,CASSPLGTDNEQFF
TRBV13,-,few,TRBJ1-1,TGTGCCAGCAGCCTGAGGGTTAGTGAAGCTTTCTTT,CASSLRVSEAFF
TRBV28,-,-,TRBJ2-1,TGTGCCAGCAGTTTACAACAGGGCTACAATGAGCAGTTCTTC,CASSLQQGYNEQFF
TRBV4-1,-,-,TRBJ1-4,TGCGCCAGCAGCCGCCATCTAAAGACTGTTAATGAAAAACTGTTTTTT,CASSRHLKTVNEKLFF
TRBV7-9,TRBD2,-,TRBJ2-4,TGTGCCAGCAGCTTAGCGAAGGTAGCGGGGGCCAAAAACATTCAGTACTTC,CASSLAKVAGAKNIQYF
TRBV19,-,-,TRBJ2-7,TGTGCCAGTAGTATCGCCGACAGAACCTACGAGCAGTACTTC,CASSIADRTYEQYF
TRBV2,TRBD2,-,TRBJ2-1,TGTGCCCTTCCGAGGACTAGCGAGTTAAATGAGCAGTTCTTC,CALPRTSELNEQFF
TRBV27,TRBD2,-,TRBJ2-1,TGTGCAGCGGGATACTCCTACAATGAGCAGTTCTTC,CAAGYSYNEQFF
TRBV6-6,-,-,TRBJ1-5,TGTGCCAGCAGCTGGACAGAGGGGGATCAGCCCCAGCATTTT,CASSWTEGDQPQHF
TRBV7-8,-,-,TRBJ1-5,TGTGCCAGCAGCTTAGCGAGACGGGGCAATCAGCCCCAGCATTTT,CASSLARRGNQPQHF
TRBV11-2,-,few,TRBJ1-5,TGTGCCAGCAGCTTATCGGCCCGAAGCAATCAGCCCCAGCATTTT,CASSLSARSNQPQHF
TRBV12-5,-,-,TRBJ2-1,TGTGCTAGTGGACTAGGTTATGGGGAGCAGTTCTTC,CASGLGYGEQFF
TRBV29-1,-,-,TRBJ1-3,TGCAGCGTTGAAGATGAACACAGGCCGGGAAACACCATATATTTT,CSVEDEHRPGNTIYF
TRBV6-5,-,-,TRBJ1-4,TGTGCCAGCAGTTACAACACATACGAAAAACTGTTTTTT,CASSYNTYEKLFF
TRBV27,-,-,TRBJ2-5,TGTGCCAGCAGTTTTTCGGCCAGGACGTGGCAGTACTTC,CASSFSARTWQYF
TRBV6-6,-,-,TRBJ1-3,TGTGCCAGCAGTTACGACGGGCCTGGAAACACCATATATTTT,CASSYDGPGNTIYF
TRBV9,TRBD2,-,TRBJ2-1,TGTGCCAGCAGCGTGAATCTAGCGGAGGCCTACAATGAGCAGTTCTTC,CASSVNLAEAYNEQFF
TRBV5-8,-,-,TRBJ1-1,TGTGCCAGCAGCTCAAACAGGGTCTACAACACTGAAGCTTTCTTT,CASSSNRVYNTEAFF
TRBV5-4,-,-,TRBJ1-2,TGTGCCAGCAGCTTTACAGGGTCAGACTATGGCTACACCTTC,CASSFTGSDYGYTF